This T cell receptor beta chain was sequenced for a study of T cells in Graves' hyperthyroidism and ophthalmopathy. The CDR3 regions of TCR beta were amplified from RNA transcripts. HTBI primers drove first-round RT-PCR of the TCR CDR3. TCRdb recomputed calls from the multiplex PCR reads with MiXCR, one row per CDR3 protein. The repertoire holds about 300,000 distinct CDR3 sequences, roughly a fifth seen once, with about two fifths in the top ten. CDR1 and CDR2 (germline): MNHNS, SASEGT. The CDR3 runs 15 residues. The V and J ends lost 6 bases and 4 bases, in that order; junction bases with no gene match: 4. This clonotype was recorded a few times.

Sample: blood. The chain is built from TRBV6-1 and TRBJ2-2; 11 bases line up with TRBD2. The receptor was isolated from a man aged 50 to 60 with Graves' ophthalmopathy. The DNA of the CDR3 is TGTGCCAGCAGCCAAGGACTAGCGGGCACCGGGGAGCTGTTTTTT. Encoded protein: CASSQGLAGTGELFF.